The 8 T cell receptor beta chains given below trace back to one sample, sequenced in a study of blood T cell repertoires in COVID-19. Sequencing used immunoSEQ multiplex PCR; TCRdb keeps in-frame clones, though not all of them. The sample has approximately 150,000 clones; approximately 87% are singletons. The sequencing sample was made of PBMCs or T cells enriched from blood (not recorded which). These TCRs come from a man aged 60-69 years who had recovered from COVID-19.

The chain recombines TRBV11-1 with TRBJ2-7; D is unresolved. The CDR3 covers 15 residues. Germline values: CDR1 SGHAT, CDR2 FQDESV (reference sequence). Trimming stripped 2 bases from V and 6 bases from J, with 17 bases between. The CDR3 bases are TGTGCCAGCAGCTTAATCGGCGCCCCCTCGGGCGAGCAGTACTTC. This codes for CASSLIGAPSGEQYF.

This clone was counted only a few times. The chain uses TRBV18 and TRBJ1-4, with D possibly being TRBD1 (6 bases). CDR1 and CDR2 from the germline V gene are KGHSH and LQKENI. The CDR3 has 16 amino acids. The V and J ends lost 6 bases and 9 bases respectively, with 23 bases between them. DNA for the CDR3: TGTGCCAGCTCCAATGAAAGCGGGGGGCGCCCCCAAAAACTGTTTTTT. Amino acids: CASSNESGGRPQKLFF.

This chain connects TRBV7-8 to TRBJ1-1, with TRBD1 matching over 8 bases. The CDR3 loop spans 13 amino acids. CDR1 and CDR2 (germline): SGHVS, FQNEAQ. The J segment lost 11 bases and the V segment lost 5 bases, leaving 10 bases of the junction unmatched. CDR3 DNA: TGTGCCAGCAGCACCGGGACAGGTGGAACGGCTTTCTTT. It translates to CASSTGTGGTAFF.

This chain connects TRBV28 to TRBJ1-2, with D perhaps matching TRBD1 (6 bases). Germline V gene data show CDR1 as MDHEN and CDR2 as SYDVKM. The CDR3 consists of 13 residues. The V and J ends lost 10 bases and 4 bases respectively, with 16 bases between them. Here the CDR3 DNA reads TGTGCCACCACTAGATTGGGGGCCTATGGCTACACCTTC. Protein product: CATTRLGAYGYTF.

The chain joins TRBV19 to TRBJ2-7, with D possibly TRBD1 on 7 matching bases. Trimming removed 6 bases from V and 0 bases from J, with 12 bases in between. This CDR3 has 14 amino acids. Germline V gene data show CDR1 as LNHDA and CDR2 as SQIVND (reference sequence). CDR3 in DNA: TGTGCCAGTAGCCGGCAGGGGGGCTCCTACGAGCAGTACTTC. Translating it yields CASSRQGGSYEQYF. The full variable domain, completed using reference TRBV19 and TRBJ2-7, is DGGITQSPKYLFRKEGQNVTLSCEQNLNHDAMYWYRQDPGQGLRLIYYSQIVNDFQKGDIAEGYSVSREKKESFPLTVTSAQKNPTAFYLCASSRQGGSYEQYFGPGTRLTVT.

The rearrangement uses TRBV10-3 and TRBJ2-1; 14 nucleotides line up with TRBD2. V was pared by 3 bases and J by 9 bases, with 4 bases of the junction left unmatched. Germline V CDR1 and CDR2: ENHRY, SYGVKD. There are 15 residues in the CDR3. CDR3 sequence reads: CAISDPTSGRAEQFF. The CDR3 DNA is TGTGCCATCAGTGACCCGACTAGCGGGAGGGCTGAGCAGTTCTTC.

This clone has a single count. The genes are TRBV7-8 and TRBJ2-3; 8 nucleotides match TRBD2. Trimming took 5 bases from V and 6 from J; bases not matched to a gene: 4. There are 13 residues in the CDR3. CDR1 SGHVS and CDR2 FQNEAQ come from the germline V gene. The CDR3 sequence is CASSPVAGDTQYF. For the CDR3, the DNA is TGTGCCAGCAGCCCCGTAGCGGGGGATACGCAGTATTTT.

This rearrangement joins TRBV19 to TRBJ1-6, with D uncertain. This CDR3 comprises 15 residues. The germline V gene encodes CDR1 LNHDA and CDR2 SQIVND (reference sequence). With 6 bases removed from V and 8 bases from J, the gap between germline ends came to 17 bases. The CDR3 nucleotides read TGTGCCAGTAGGAGTCAGGCACAGACCCATTCACCCCTCCACTTT. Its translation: CASRSQAQTHSPLHF. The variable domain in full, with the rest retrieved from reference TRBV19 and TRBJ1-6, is DGGITQSPKYLFRKEGQNVTLSCEQNLNHDAMYWYRQDPGQGLRLIYYSQIVNDFQKGDIAEGYSVSREKKESFPLTVTSAQKNPTAFYLCASRSQAQTHSPLHFGNGTRLTVT.